These 7 T cell receptor beta chains were all obtained from the same sample, sequenced in a study of blood T cell repertoires in COVID-19. Libraries were prepared by immunoSEQ multiplex PCR; TCRdb keeps only in-frame clonotypes and omits some of them. The repertoire holds around 200,000 clones, with 70% to 90% as singletons. Specimen: PBMCs or T cells enriched from blood (not recorded which). These receptors all come from a woman aged 40 to 55 with acute COVID-19.

The rearrangement joins TRBV6-5 to TRBJ2-2; 7 nucleotides line up with TRBD1. Unmatched junction bases numbered 7, after V lost 9 bases and J lost 0 bases. The CDR3 runs 15 residues. Germline V gene lookup returns CDR1 MNHEY and CDR2 SVGAGI. The CDR3 reads CASRRTGSNTGELFF. CDR3 sequence (DNA): TGTGCCAGTCGTAGGACAGGTTCGAACACCGGGGAGCTGTTTTTT.

This clone was seen a single time. The V and J genes are TRBV12-3 or TRBV12-4 and TRBJ1-6; D gene ambiguous. The length of the CDR3 is 13 residues. V was trimmed by 2 bases and J by 7 bases, leaving 6 bases between them. This CDR3 is CASSLNTNSPLHF. CDR3 DNA: TGTGCCAGCAGTTTAAACACGAATTCACCCCTCCACTTT.

The J gene is TRBJ1-2, the V gene TRBV12-3 or TRBV12-4; unclear D gene. This CDR3 region has 13 residues. Trimming removed 7 bases from V and 3 bases from J, with 12 bases in between. The CDR3 DNA follows: TGTGCCAGCACACCTCAGACTTACTATGGCTACACCTTC. This translates into CASTPQTYYGYTF.

This clone was counted a few times. The chain uses TRBV28 and TRBJ1-1; TRBD1 might be the D (5 bases). V was clipped by 7 bases and J by 3 bases, with 12 bases between them. The CDR3 contains 13 residues. CDR1 and CDR2 from the germline V gene are MDHEN and SYDVKM. The CDR3 protein is CASNSAGYTEAFF. The CDR3 DNA follows: TGTGCCAGCAACTCTGCAGGGTACACTGAAGCTTTCTTT.

V and J are TRBV3-1 (or the pseudogene TRBV3-2) and TRBJ1-3, with TRBD1 matching 9 bases. CDR3 size: 16 residues. CDR1 is LGHDT, CDR2 YNNKEL, per germline (reference sequence). Trimming at V came to 2 bases and at J to 4 bases, leaving 6 bases not matched to a gene. The chain's CDR3 is CASSQPGQGAGNTIYF. For the CDR3, the DNA is TGTGCCAGCAGCCAACCGGGACAGGGAGCGGGAAACACCATATATTTT.

J is TRBJ1-4 and V is TRBV2; D is possibly TRBD1 (5 bases). With 4 bases removed from V and 8 bases from J, the gap between germline ends came to 20 bases. The CDR3 is made up of 16 amino acids. From germline, CDR1 is SNHLY and CDR2 FYNNEI. The DNA for the CDR3 is TGTGCCAGCAGTGGGTCGCAGTCAGGGATAGGGGAAAAACTGTTTTTT. This encodes CASSGSQSGIGEKLFF.

This clone occurred many times. The chain links TRBV28 to TRBJ1-6; D is undetermined. Per germline, CDR1 MDHEN and CDR2 SYDVKM. V lost 8 bases to trimming and J lost 0 bases, with 8 bases between them. The CDR3 sequence is 14 residues long. CDR3 DNA: TGTGCCAGCGTCGAGAGCTCCTATAATTCACCCCTCCACTTT. Protein product: CASVESSYNSPLHF.